A single sample is the source of the 2 T cell receptor beta chains below, sequenced in a study of blood T cell repertoires in COVID-19. The data were produced by immunoSEQ multiplex PCR, yet TCRdb's version contains in-frame clones alone and is incomplete. This sample has roughly 150,000 clones; 82% occur once, and the top ten carry roughly 4%. The sample consisted of peripheral blood. These TCRs come from an elderly woman with acute or convalescent COVID-19.

This chain joins TRBV19 and TRBJ1-4, with TRBD1 matching 7 bases. The CDR3 length is 15 residues. CDR1 and CDR2 (germline): LNHDA, SQIVND (reference sequence). Unmatched junction bases numbered 7, after V lost 6 bases and J lost 3 bases. The CDR3 nucleotides are TGTGCCAGTAGAAGACCGGGACAGCCTAATGAAAAACTGTTTTTT. Translation: CASRRPGQPNEKLFF.

The CDR3 loop is CASSLIADEQFF. The CDR3 DNA follows: TGTGCCAGCAGCCTGATAGCAGATGAGCAGTTCTTC. The gene calls are TRBV12-3 or TRBV12-4 and TRBJ2-1, with no clear D. V was shortened by 6 bases and J by 8 bases, with 11 bases between the two germline ends. The CDR3 runs 12 residues.